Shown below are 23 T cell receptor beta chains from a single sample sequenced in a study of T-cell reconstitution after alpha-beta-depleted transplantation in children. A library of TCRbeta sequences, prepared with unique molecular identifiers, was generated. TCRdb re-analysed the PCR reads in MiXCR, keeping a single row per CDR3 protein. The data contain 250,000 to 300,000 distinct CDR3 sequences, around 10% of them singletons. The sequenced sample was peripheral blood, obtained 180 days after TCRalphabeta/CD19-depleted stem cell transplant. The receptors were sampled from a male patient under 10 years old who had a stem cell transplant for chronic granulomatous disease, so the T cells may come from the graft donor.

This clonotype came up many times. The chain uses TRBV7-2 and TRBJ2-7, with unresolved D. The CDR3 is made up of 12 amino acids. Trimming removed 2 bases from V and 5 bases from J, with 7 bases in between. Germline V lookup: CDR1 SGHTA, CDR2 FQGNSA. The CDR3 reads CASSLSPHEQYF. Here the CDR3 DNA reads TGTGCCAGCAGCTTAAGTCCTCACGAGCAGTACTTC.

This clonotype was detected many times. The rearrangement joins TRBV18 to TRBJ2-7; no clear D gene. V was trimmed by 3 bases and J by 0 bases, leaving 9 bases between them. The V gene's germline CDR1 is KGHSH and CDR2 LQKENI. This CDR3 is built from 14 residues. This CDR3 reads CASSPSAPSYEQYF. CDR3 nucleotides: TGTGCCAGCTCACCTTCGGCACCCTCCTACGAGCAGTACTTC.

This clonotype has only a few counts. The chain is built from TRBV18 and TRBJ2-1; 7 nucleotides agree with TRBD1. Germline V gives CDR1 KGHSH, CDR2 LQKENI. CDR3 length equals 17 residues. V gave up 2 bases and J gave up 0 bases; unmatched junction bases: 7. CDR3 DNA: TGTGCCAGCTCACCATACTCGACAGGGAGCTCCTACAATGAGCAGTTCTTC. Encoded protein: CASSPYSTGSSYNEQFF.

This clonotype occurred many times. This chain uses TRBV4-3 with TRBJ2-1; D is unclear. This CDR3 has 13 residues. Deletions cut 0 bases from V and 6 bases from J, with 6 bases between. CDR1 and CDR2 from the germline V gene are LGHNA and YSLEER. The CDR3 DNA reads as TGCGCCAGCAGCCAAGAGGGCAGCAATGAGCAGTTCTTC. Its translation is CASSQEGSNEQFF.

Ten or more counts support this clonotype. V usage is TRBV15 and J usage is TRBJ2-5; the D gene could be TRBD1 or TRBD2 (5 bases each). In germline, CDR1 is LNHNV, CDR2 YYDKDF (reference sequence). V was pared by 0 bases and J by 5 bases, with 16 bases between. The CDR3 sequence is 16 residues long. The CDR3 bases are TGTGCCACCAGCAGAGATGGTGGGACCCATAGGGAGACCCAGTACTTC. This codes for CATSRDGGTHRETQYF.

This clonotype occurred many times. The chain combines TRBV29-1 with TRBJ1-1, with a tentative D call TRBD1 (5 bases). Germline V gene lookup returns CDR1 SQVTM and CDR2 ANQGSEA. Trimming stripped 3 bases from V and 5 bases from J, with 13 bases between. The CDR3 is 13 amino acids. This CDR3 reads CSVEWAGKTEAFF. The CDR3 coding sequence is TGCAGCGTTGAGTGGGCAGGGAAAACTGAAGCTTTCTTT.

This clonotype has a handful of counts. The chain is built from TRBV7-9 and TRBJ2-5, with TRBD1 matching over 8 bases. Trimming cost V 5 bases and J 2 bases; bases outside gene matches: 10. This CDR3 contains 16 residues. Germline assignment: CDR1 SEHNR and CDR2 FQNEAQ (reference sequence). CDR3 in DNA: TGTGCCAGCAGCCTCACGTGGGACAGGCCACAAGAGACCCAGTACTTC. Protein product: CASSLTWDRPQETQYF.

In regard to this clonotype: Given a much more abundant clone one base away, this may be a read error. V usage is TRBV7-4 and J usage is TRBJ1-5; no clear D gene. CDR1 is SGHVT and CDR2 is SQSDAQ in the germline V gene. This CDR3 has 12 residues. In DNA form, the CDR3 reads TGTGCCAGCAGCATTAGAAATCGGCCCCAGCATTTT. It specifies CASSIRNRPQHF. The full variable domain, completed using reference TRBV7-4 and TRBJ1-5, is GAGVSQSPRYKVAKRGRDVALRCDSISGHVTLYWYRQTLGQGSEVLTYSQSDAQRDKSGRPSGRFSAERPERSVSTLKIQRTEQGDSAVYLCASSIRNRPQHFGDGTRLSIL.

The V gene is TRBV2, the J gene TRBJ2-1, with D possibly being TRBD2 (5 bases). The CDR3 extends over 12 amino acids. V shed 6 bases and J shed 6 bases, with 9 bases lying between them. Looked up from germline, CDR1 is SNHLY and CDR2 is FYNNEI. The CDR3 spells CASRQGLNEQFF. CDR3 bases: TGTGCCAGCAGACAAGGACTCAATGAGCAGTTCTTC. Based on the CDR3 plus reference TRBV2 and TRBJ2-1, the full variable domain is EPEVTQTPSHQVTQMGQEVILRCVPISNHLYFYWYRQILGQKVEFLVSFYNNEISEKSEIFDDQFSVERPDGSNFTLKIRSTKLEDSAMYFCASRQGLNEQFFGPGTRLTVL.

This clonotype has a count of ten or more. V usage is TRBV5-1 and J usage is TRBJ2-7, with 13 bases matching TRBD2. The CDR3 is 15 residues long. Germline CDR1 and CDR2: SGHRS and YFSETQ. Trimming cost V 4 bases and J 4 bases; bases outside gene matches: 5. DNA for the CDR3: TGCGCCAGCAGCAAGACTAGCGGGGGGACTTACGAGCAGTACTTC. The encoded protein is CASSKTSGGTYEQYF.

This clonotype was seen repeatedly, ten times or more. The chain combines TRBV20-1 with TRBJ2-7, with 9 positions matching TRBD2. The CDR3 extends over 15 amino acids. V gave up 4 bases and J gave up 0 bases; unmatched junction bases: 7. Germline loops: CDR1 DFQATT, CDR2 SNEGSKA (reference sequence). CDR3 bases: TGCAGTGCTACCAGGCTAGCGGGGCCCTCCTACGAGCAGTACTTC. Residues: CSATRLAGPSYEQYF.

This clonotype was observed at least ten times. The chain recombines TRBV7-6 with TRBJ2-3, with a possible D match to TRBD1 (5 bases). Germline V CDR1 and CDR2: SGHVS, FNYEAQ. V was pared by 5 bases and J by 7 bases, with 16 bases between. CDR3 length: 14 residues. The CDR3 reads CASSPHIAGNTQYF. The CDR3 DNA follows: TGTGCCAGCAGCCCGCATATAGCAGGGAATACGCAGTATTTT.

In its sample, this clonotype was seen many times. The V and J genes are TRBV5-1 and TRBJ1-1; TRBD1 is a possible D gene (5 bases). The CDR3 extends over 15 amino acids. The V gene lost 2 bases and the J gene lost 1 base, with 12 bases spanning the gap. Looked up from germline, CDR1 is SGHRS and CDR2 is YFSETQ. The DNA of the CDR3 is TGCGCCAGCAGCTTCTCCGGGACCCAGAACACTGAAGCTTTCTTT. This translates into CASSFSGTQNTEAFF.

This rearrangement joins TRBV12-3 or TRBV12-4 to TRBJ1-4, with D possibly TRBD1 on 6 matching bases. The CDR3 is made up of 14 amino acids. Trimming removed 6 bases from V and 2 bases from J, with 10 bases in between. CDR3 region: CASSRQETNEKLFF. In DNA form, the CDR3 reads TGTGCCAGCAGCCGACAGGAGACTAATGAAAAACTGTTTTTT.

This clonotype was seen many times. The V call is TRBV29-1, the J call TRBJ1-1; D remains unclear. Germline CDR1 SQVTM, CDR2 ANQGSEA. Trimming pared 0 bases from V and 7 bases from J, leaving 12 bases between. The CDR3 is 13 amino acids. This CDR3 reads CSVEDPFTGEAFF. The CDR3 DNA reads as TGCAGCGTTGAAGATCCTTTTACTGGTGAAGCTTTCTTT.

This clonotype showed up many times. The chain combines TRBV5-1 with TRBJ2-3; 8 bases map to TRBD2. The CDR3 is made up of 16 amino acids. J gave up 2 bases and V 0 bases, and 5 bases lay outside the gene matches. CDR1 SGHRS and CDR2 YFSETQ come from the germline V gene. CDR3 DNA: TGCGCCAGCAGCTTGGACGGTAGCGGGACCACAGATACGCAGTATTTT. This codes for CASSLDGSGTTDTQYF.

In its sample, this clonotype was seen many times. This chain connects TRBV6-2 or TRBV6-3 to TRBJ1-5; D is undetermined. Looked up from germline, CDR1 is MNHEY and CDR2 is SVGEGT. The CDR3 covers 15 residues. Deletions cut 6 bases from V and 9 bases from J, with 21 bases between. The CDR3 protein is CASSLPGTRFRPQHF. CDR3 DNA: TGTGCCAGCAGCCTACCTGGCACTAGGTTTCGGCCCCAGCATTTT.

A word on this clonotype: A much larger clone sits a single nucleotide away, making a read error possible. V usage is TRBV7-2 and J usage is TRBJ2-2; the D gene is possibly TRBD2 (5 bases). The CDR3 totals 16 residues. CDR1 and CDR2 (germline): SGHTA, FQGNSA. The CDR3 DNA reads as TGTGCCAGCAGCATTGATTCCGGCACTAACACCGGGGAGCCGTTTTTT. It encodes CASSIDSGTNTGEPFF.

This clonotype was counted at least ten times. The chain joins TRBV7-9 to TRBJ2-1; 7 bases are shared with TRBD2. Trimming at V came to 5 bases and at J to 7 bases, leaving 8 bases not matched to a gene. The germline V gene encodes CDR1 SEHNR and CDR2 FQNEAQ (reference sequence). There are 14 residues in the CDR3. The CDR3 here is CASSPGGKDNEQFF. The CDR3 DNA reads TGTGCCAGCAGCCCCGGGGGGAAGGATAATGAGCAGTTCTTC.

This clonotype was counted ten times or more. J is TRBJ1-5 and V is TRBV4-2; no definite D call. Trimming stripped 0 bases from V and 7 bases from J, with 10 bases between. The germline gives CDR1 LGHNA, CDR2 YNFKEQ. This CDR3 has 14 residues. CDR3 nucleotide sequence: TGTGCCAGCAGCCAAGACAAGGGATACCAGCCCCAGCATTTT. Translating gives CASSQDKGYQPQHF.

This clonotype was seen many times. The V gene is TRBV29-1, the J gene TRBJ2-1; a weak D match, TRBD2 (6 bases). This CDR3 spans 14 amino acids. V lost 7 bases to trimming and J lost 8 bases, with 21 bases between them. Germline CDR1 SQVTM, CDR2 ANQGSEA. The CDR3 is CSACGSGLRDEQFF. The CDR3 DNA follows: TGCAGCGCTTGTGGTAGCGGTCTACGGGATGAGCAGTTCTTC.

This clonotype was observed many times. Here the CDR3 reads CASSLALRSTNTGELFF. As DNA, the CDR3 is TGTGCCAGCAGCTTAGCCTTGCGGAGTACGAACACCGGGGAGCTGTTTTTT. This rearrangement joins TRBV7-6 to TRBJ2-2; D not certain. Germline-derived CDR1 and CDR2 are SGHVS and FNYEAQ. The ends were cut back, 0 bases at V and 0 bases at J, with 11 bases in the middle. This CDR3 has 17 amino acids.

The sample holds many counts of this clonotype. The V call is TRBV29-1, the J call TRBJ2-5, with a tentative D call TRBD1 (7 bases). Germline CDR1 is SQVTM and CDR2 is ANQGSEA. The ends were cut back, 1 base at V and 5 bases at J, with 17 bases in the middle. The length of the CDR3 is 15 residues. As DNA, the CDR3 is TGCAGCGTTGAAGGGGCAACAGGGGAGGTGGAGACCCAGTACTTC. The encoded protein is CSVEGATGEVETQYF.